One sample yielded the 17 T cell receptor beta chains listed below, sequenced in a study of T cell responses to AZD1222 COVID-19 vaccine. Some clones are missing from TCRdb's copy, which holds only in-frame ones; the method was immunoSEQ multiplex PCR. This table holds about 67,000 clones, around four fifths found once. The sample in question was peripheral blood, obtained 28 days after the second AZD1222 dose. The receptors stem from an adult who received the AZD1222 COVID-19 vaccine.

The chain has TRBV29-1 and TRBJ2-1; D ambiguous. In germline, CDR1 is SQVTM, CDR2 ANQGSEA. The CDR3 consists of 10 residues. V lost 6 bases and J lost 6, with 6 bases in between. CDR3 region: CSVGSNEQFF. In DNA form, the CDR3 reads TGCAGCGTAGGAAGCAATGAGCAGTTCTTC.

This chain joins TRBV9 and TRBJ2-3, with D possibly matching TRBD1 (6 bases). The V end lost 6 bases, the J end lost 4 bases, and 9 bases lay between the germline ends. Germline V gene data show CDR1 as SGDLS and CDR2 as YYNGEE. This CDR3 contains 12 residues. CDR3 nucleotide sequence: TGTGCCAGCAACACAGGGTCAGATACGCAGTATTTT. Amino acid sequence: CASNTGSDTQYF.

This chain joins TRBV3-1 (or the pseudogene TRBV3-2) and TRBJ2-2; D could derive from TRBD1 or TRBD2 (5 bases each). The V end lost 4 bases, the J end lost 5 bases, and 11 bases lay between the germline ends. Per germline, CDR1 LGHDT and CDR2 YNNKEL (reference sequence). The CDR3 has 14 amino acids. This CDR3 is CASSPRDGTGELFF. In nucleotides, the CDR3 is TGTGCCAGCAGCCCCCGGGACGGGACCGGGGAGCTGTTTTTT.

CDR3: CASSRGGGYEQYF. The CDR3 nucleotides are TGTGCCAGCAGTCGGGGGGGCGGCTACGAGCAGTACTTC. This rearrangement joins TRBV27 to TRBJ2-7, with TRBD2 matching over 8 bases. V was clipped by 5 bases and J by 3 bases; unmatched bases: 3. This CDR3 comprises 13 residues. CDR1 is MNHEY and CDR2 is SMNVEV in the germline V gene (reference sequence).

V and J are TRBV4-2 and TRBJ2-3, with unresolved D. Trimming left V 1 base short and J 1 base short, with 3 bases between. CDR3 length: 13 amino acids. Looked up from germline, CDR1 is LGHNA and CDR2 is YNFKEQ. The CDR3 reads CASSQVRTDTQYF. Here the CDR3 DNA reads TGTGCCAGCAGCCAAGTGCGCACAGATACGCAGTATTTT.

The chain employs TRBV7-6 and TRBJ2-7; D is unresolved. CDR3 size: 12 residues. Trimming left V 3 bases short and J 6 bases short, with 9 bases between. CDR1 is SGHVS and CDR2 is FNYEAQ in the germline V gene. The CDR3 DNA sequence: TGTGCCAGCAGCTTGTTGGGGTCCGAGCAGTACTTC. Its translation is CASSLLGSEQYF. Full variable domain (rest looked up from reference TRBV7-6 and TRBJ2-7): GAGVSQSPRYKVTKRGQDVALRCDPISGHVSLYWYRQALGQGPEFLTYFNYEAQQDKSGLPNDRFSAERPEGSISTLTIQRTEQRDSAMYRCASSLLGSEQYFGPGTRLTVT.

This clone was found a few times. The CDR3 DNA sequence: TGTGCCATCAGTGAGTCCGGGACTTCTGGATACGAGCAGTACTTC. It yields the protein CAISESGTSGYEQYF. The gene calls are TRBV10-3 and TRBJ2-7; TRBD2 is a possible D gene (6 bases). Trimming left V 0 bases short and J 4 bases short, with 13 bases between. CDR3 length equals 15 residues. Germline V CDR1 and CDR2: ENHRY, SYGVKD.

This rearrangement joins TRBV5-1 to TRBJ1-2; D gene ambiguous. Germline V gene sequence: CDR1 SGHRS, CDR2 YFSETQ. Trimming shortened V by 1 base and J by 5 bases, and 18 bases separated the two germline ends. The CDR3 is 16 amino acids. This CDR3 reads CASSLTVHLGVYGYTF. DNA of the CDR3: TGCGCCAGCAGCTTGACCGTCCACCTCGGGGTTTATGGCTACACCTTC.

V is TRBV3-1 (or the pseudogene TRBV3-2) and J is TRBJ1-6, with 10 bases fitting TRBD1. This CDR3 has 15 amino acids. The V and J ends lost 4 bases and 8 bases, in that order; junction bases with no gene match: 5. Germline V gene lookup returns CDR1 LGHDT and CDR2 YNNKEL (reference sequence). CDR3 nucleotide sequence: TGTGCCAGCAGCCCGGGACAGGGGATCCATTCACCCCTCCACTTT. It is translated as CASSPGQGIHSPLHF.

The chain combines TRBV15 with TRBJ2-7; D is ambiguous. Germline V CDR1 and CDR2: LNHNV, YYDKDF (reference sequence). The CDR3 loop spans 14 amino acids. V shed 0 bases and J shed 4 bases, with 10 bases lying between them. The CDR3, as DNA: TGTGCCACCAGCAGAGATCTGGGGTATTACGAGCAGTACTTC. It codes for CATSRDLGYYEQYF.

The V and J genes are TRBV11-2 and TRBJ2-3; 7 positions agree with TRBD1. The CDR3 spans 13 residues. Germline trimming cut 4 bases from V and 6 bases from J; bases unmatched to any gene: 4. From germline, CDR1 is SGHAT and CDR2 FQNNGV. The CDR3: CASSYEQGDTQYF. In DNA, the CDR3 is TGTGCCAGCAGCTACGAACAGGGGGATACGCAGTATTTT. The full variable domain, in which reference TRBV11-2 and TRBJ2-3 provide the parts outside the CDR3, is EAGVAQSPRYKIIEKRQSVAFWCNPISGHATLYWYQQILGQGPKLLIQFQNNGVVDDSQLPKDRFSAERLKGVDSTLKIQPAKLEDSAVYLCASSYEQGDTQYFGPGTRLTVL.

This chain uses TRBV5-1 with TRBJ1-4; 8 bases are shared with TRBD1. CDR1 and CDR2 (germline): SGHRS, YFSETQ. Unmatched junction bases numbered 7, after V lost 4 bases and J lost 8 bases. The CDR3 sequence is 14 residues long. The CDR3 loop is CASSTGQGGEKLFF. The CDR3 region has the DNA TGCGCCAGCAGCACCGGACAGGGTGGGGAAAAACTGTTTTTT.

This chain connects TRBV5-1 to TRBJ2-2, with D perhaps matching TRBD2 (6 bases). V shed 6 bases and J shed 7 bases, with 16 bases lying between them. This CDR3 is 14 amino acids long. Germline V gene data show CDR1 as SGHRS and CDR2 as YFSETQ. The CDR3 protein is CASTPGVRGGELFF. CDR3 in DNA: TGCGCCAGCACTCCGGGGGTGCGAGGCGGGGAGCTGTTTTTT. Full variable domain (outside the CDR3, taken from reference TRBV5-1 and TRBJ2-2): KAGVTQTPRYLIKTRGQQVTLSCSPISGHRSVSWYQQTPGQGLQFLFEYFSETQRNKGNFPGRFSGRQFSNSRSEMNVSTLELGDSALYLCASTPGVRGGELFFGEGSRLTVL.

This clone was observed a handful of times. The chain joins TRBV25-1 to TRBJ1-2, with 9 bases identical to TRBD1. Trimming at V came to 6 bases and at J to 2 bases, leaving 4 bases not matched to a gene. CDR3 length: 14 amino acids. Germline-derived CDR1 and CDR2 are MGHDK and SYGVNS. CDR3 protein: CASSLTGGNYGYTF. The DNA of the CDR3 is TGTGCCAGCAGCCTGACAGGGGGAAACTATGGCTACACCTTC.

The rearrangement links TRBV29-1 to TRBJ1-2, with 9 bases matching TRBD1. The germline V gene has CDR1 SQVTM and CDR2 ANQGSEA. This CDR3 spans 14 amino acids. J lost 4 bases, V lost 8 bases, and 11 bases had no gene match. CDR3 protein: CSSFRTGALYGYTF. CDR3 DNA sequence: TGCAGCTCCTTCCGGACAGGGGCGCTCTATGGCTACACCTTC. The full variable domain, in which reference TRBV29-1 and TRBJ1-2 provide the parts outside the CDR3, is SAVISQKPSRDICQRGTSLTIQCQVDSQVTMMFWYRQQPGQSLTLIATANQGSEATYESGFVIDKFPISRPNLTFSTLTVSNMSPEDSSIYLCSSFRTGALYGYTFGSGTRLTVV.

The J gene is TRBJ1-6, the V gene TRBV4-1; no clear D gene. Germline CDR1 is MGHRA and CDR2 is YSYEKL. The CDR3 runs to 16 residues. V lost 3 bases, J lost 0 bases, and 9 bases lay in between. The CDR3 region is CASSQGRISYNSPLHF. In DNA form, the CDR3 reads TGCGCCAGCAGCCAGGGGAGGATCTCCTATAATTCACCCCTCCACTTT.

The chain uses TRBV27 and TRBJ1-5; 9 bases map to TRBD1. CDR1 and CDR2 (germline): MNHEY, SMNVEV (reference sequence). The CDR3 runs to 17 residues. V was pared by 6 bases and J by 0 bases, with 9 bases of the junction left unmatched. The CDR3 here is CASSPGQGRTSNQPQHF. DNA for the CDR3: TGTGCCAGCAGCCCGGGACAGGGCAGAACTAGCAATCAGCCCCAGCATTTT.